Included here is one TCR beta chain sequence, with context. These data belong to a study of control samples from healthy donors and cancer patients. Repertoires were generated with immunoSEQ multiplex PCR, while TCRdb's copy carries only in-frame clones and drops some. The sample contains just over 80,000 clones, roughly 91% of which appear only once. The germline V gene has CDR1 SEHNR and CDR2 FQNEAQ (reference sequence). Between the trimmed V and J ends, which lost 2 bases and 5 bases, there was a span of 9 bases. This CDR3 comprises 13 residues. The receptor's source is a man aged 50-60 years in good health. The rearrangement links TRBV7-9 to TRBJ2-5; D is possibly TRBD1 or TRBD2 (6 bases each). Sequencing was performed on blood. CDR3 DNA sequence: TGTGCCAGCAGCTTAAGGGGGGAGGAGACCCAGTACTTC. It translates to CASSLRGEETQYF.